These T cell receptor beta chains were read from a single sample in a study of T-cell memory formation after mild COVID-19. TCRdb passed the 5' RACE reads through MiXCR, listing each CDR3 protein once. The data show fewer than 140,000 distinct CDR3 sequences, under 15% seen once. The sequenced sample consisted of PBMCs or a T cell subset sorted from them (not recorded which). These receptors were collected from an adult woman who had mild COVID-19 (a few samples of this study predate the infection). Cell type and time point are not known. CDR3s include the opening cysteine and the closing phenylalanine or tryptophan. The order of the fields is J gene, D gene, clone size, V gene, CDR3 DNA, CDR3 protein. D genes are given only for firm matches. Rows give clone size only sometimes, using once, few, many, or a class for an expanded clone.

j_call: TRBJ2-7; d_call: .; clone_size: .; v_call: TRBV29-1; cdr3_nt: TGCAGCGCTCGGGATGGGGTGAGTGAGCAGTACTTC; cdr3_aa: CSARDGVSEQYF
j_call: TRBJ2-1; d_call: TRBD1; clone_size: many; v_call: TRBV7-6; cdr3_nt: TGTGCCAGCAGCGAGGGGGCCTACATCAATGAGCAGTTCTTC; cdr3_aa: CASSEGAYINEQFF
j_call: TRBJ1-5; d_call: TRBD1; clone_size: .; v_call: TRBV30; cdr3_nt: TGTGCGGGACAGAAAGATCAGCCCCAGCATTTT; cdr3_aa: CAGQKDQPQHF
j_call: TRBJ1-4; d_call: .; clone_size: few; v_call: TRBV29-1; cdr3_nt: TGCAGCGTTGTTTCCGGGGTAGGAAATGAAAAACTGTTTTTT; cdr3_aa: CSVVSGVGNEKLFF
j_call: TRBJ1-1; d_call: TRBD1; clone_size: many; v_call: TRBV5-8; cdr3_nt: TGTGCCAGCCGAAACCGGGACAGGGGAAACACTGAAGCTTTCTTT; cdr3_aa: CASRNRDRGNTEAFF
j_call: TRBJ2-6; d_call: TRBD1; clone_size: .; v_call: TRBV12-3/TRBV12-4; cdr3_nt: TGTGCCAGCAGGTCACTCAGGGGGCCCGGGGCCAACGTCCTGACTTTC; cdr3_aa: CASRSLRGPGANVLTF
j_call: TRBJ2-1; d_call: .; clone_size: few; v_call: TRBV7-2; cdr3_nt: TGTGCCAGCAGCTCGGGGGACGGCCCCTACATCTACAATGAGCAGTTCTTC; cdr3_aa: CASSSGDGPYIYNEQFF
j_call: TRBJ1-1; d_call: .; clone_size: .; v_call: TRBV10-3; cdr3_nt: TGTGCCATCAGTGAGTCACGGAGGTTCACTGAAGCTTTCTTT; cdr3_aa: CAISESRRFTEAFF
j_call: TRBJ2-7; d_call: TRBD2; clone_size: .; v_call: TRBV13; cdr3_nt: TGTGCCAGCAGCCCTGAACGGGTTCTAGCGGGAGGCGAGCAGTACTTC; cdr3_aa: CASSPERVLAGGEQYF
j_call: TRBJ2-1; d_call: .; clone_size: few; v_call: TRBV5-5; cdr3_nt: TGTGCCAGCAGCCCCTCGGACAGTGGGTACAATGAGCAGTTCTTC; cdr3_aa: CASSPSDSGYNEQFF
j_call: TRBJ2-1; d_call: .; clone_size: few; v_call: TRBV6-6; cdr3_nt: TGTGCCAGGTCGGCAGGGTTAGACAATGAGCAGTTCTTC; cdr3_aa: CARSAGLDNEQFF
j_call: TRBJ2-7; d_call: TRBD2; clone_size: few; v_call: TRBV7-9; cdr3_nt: TGTGCCAGCAGCTTAGGGGGACTAGCGAACTACGAGCAGTACTTC; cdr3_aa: CASSLGGLANYEQYF
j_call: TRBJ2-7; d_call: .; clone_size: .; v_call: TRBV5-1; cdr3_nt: TGCGCCAGCAGCCCCGGCTGGGGTTCCTACGAGCAGTACTTC; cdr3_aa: CASSPGWGSYEQYF
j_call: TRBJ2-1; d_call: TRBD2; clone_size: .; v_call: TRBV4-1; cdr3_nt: TGCGCCAGCAGCCAAACTAGCGGGGTTTTTTGGGAGCAGTTCTTC; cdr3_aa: CASSQTSGVFWEQFF
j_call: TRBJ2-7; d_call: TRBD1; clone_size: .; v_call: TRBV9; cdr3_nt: TGTGCCAGTAGTGCCGGGACAGGGACCTACGAGCAGTACTTC; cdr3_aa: CASSAGTGTYEQYF
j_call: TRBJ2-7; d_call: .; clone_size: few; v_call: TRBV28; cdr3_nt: TGTGCCAGCAGTATGTTCTACGAGCAGTACTTC; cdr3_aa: CASSMFYEQYF
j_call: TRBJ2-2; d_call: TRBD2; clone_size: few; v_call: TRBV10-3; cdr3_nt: TGTGCCATCAGTGATGTCCAGCGGGAGCACACCGGGGAGCTGTTTTTT; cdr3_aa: CAISDVQREHTGELFF
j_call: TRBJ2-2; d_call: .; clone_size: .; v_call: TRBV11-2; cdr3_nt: TGTGCCAGCAGCTTAGCCGAAACCCCATCGAACACCGGGGAGCTGTTTTTT; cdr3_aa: CASSLAETPSNTGELFF
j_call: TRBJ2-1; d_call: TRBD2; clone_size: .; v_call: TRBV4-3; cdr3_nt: TGCGCCAGCAGCCAAGATCTATGGGACTACTACAATGAGCAGTTCTTC; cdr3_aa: CASSQDLWDYYNEQFF
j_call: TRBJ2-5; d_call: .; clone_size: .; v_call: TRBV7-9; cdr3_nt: TGTGCCAGCAGCCCTCACCCCAGTGTTATCCAAGAGACCCAGTACTTC; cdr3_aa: CASSPHPSVIQETQYF
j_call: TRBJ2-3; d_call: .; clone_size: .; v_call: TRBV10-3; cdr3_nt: TGTGCCACCCAGGGCGGGGAGTCCCCAGATACGCAGTATTTT; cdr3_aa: CATQGGESPDTQYF
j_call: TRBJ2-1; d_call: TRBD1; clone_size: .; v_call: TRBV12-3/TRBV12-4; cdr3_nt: TGTGCCAGCAGTACGGGGACAGGCTTCTACGATGAGCAGTTCTTC; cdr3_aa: CASSTGTGFYDEQFF
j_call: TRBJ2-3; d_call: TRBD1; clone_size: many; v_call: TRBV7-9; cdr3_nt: TGTGCCAGCAGCGTCGGGACAGGGGGCGCGGATACGCAGTATTTT; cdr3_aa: CASSVGTGGADTQYF
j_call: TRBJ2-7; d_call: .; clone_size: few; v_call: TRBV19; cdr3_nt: TGTGCCAGTTGTCGGGGGACAGACGAGCAGTACTTC; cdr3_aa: CASCRGTDEQYF
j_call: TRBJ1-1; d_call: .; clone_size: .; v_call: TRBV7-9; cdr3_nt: TGTGCCAGCAGCTTAGGGGCCCCAACAGGGATGGACACTGAAGCTTTCTTT; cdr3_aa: CASSLGAPTGMDTEAFF
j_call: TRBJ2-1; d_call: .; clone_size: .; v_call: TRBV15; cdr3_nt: TGTGCCACCACCCACGGCAGCTCCTACAATGAGCAGTTCTTC; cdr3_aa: CATTHGSSYNEQFF
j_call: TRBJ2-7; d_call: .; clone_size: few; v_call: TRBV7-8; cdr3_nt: TGTGCCAGCAGTTCTCGACTAGGGAGCTCCTACGAGCAGTACTTC; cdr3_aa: CASSSRLGSSYEQYF
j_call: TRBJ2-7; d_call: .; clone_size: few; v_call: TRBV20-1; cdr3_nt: TGCAGTGCTAGAGATGATGACAGCTCCTACGAGCAGTACTTC; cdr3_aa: CSARDDDSSYEQYF
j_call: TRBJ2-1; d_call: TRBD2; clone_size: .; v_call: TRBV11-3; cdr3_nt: TGTGCCAGCAGCTTAGGGACTAGCGGGGGCAATGAGCAGTTCTTC; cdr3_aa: CASSLGTSGGNEQFF
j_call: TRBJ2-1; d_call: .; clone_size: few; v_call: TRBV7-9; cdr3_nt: TGTGCCAGCGACCCAGGGCTAGTGGGGACCAATGAGCAGTTCTTC; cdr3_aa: CASDPGLVGTNEQFF
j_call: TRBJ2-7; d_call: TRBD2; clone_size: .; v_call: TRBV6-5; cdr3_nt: TGTGCCAGCAGTTACTTTGCGGCTAGCGGGAGGGCGTACGAGCAGTACTTC; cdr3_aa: CASSYFAASGRAYEQYF
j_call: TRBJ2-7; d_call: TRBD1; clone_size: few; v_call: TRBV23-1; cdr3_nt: TGCGCCAGCCCCATCCTGGGACAGGGGGCGAGAAGCGACTACGAGCAGTACTTC; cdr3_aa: CASPILGQGARSDYEQYF
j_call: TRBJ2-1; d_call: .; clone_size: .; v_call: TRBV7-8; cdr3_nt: TGTGCCAGCAGTAGACTAGGGCCCGGGGATGAGCAGTTCTTC; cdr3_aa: CASSRLGPGDEQFF
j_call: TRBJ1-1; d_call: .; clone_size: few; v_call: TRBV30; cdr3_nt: TGTGCCTGGAGGACTAGGCAGGGGAACACTGAAGCTTTCTTT; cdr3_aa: CAWRTRQGNTEAFF
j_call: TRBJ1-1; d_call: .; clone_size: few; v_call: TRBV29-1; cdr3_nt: TGCAGCGTTTTCCCTGCGGGGGGCCCTGAAGCTTTCTTT; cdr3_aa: CSVFPAGGPEAFF
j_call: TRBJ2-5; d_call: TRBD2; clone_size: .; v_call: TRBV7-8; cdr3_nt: TGTGCCAGCAGCATACTAGCGGGGCAAGAGACCCAGTACTTC; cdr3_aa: CASSILAGQETQYF
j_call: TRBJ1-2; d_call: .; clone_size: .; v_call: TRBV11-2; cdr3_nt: TGTGCCAGCAGCTTACGCGGGAGAGATGGCTACACCTTC; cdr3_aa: CASSLRGRDGYTF
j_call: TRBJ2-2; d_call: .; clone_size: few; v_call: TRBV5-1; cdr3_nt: TGCGCCAGCAAATCCGGGACAAAAAACACCGGGGAGCTGTTTTTT; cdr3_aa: CASKSGTKNTGELFF
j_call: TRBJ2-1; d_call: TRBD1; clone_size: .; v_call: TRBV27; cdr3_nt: TGTGCCACCCGCAGGGGGCGATACAATGAGCAGTTCTTC; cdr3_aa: CATRRGRYNEQFF
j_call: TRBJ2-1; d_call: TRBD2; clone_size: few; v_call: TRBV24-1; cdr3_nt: TGTGCCACCAGTCCCGGGAGGGCCTACAATGAGCAGTTCTTC; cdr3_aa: CATSPGRAYNEQFF
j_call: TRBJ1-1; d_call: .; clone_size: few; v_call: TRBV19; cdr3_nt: TGTGCCAGTAGTATAGTACAGAAAAACACTGAAGCTTTCTTT; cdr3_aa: CASSIVQKNTEAFF
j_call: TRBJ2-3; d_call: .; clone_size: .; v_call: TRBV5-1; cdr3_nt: TGCGCCAGCAGCTTGGGTCACCCAGGAACTAGCACAGATACGCAGTATTTT; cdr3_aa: CASSLGHPGTSTDTQYF
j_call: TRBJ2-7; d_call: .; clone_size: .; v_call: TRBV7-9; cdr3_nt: TGTGCCAGCAGCTTAGGGGGCAGGGACTACGAGCAGTACTTC; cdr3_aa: CASSLGGRDYEQYF
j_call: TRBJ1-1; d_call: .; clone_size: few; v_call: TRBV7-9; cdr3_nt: TGTGCCAGCAGTAGATGGCACAGGGATGAACCTGAAGCTTTCTTT; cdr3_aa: CASSRWHRDEPEAFF
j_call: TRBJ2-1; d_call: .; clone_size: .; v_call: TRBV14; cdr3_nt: TGTGCCAGCAGGCAAGTTAGCGGTTTAAATGAGCAGTTCTTC; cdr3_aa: CASRQVSGLNEQFF
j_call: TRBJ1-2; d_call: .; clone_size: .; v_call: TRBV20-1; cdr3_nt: TGCAGTGCTATCGGGGAGGAGGGTGGAGGCTACACCTTC; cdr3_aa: CSAIGEEGGGYTF
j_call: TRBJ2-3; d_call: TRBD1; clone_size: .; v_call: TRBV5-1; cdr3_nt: TGCGCCAGCAGCTCCGGACAGGGGGGGACAGATACGCAGTATTTT; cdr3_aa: CASSSGQGGTDTQYF
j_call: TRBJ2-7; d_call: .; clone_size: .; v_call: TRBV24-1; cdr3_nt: TGTGCCACCAGTGATAGGACCTCGGGGGACGAGCAGTACTTC; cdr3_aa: CATSDRTSGDEQYF